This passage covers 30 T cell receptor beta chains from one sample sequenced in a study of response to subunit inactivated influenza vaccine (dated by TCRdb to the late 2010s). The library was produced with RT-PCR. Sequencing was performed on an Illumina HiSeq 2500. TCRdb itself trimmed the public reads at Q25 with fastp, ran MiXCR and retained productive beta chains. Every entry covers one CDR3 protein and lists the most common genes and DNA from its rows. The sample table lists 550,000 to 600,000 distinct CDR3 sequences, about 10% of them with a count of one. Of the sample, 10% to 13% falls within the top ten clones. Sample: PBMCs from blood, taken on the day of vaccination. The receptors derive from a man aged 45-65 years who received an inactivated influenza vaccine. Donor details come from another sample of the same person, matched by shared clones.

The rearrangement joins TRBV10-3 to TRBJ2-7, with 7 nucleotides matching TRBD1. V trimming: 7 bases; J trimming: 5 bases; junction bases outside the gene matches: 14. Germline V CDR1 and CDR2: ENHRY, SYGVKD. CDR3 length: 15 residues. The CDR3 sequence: CAINSPNRDSNEQYF. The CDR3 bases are TGTGCCATCAACTCCCCGAACCGGGACAGCAACGAGCAGTACTTC.

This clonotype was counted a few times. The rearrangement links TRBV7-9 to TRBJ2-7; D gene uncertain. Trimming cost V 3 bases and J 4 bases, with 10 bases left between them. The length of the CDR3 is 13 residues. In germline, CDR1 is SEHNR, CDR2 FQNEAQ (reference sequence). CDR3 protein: CASSFAGRYEQYF. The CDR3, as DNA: TGTGCCAGCAGCTTCGCAGGTCGGTACGAGCAGTACTTC.

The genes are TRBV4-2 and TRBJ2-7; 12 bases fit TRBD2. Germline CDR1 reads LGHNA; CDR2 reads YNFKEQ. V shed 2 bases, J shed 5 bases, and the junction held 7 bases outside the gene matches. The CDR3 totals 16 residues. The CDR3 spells CASSQWTSGTDHEQYF. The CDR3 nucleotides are TGTGCCAGCAGCCAATGGACTAGCGGGACAGACCACGAGCAGTACTTC.

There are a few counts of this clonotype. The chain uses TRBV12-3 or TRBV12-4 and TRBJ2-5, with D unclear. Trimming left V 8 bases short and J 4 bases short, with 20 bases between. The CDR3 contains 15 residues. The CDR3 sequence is CASQFSIPKVETQYF. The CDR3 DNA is TGTGCCAGCCAGTTTAGTATACCTAAGGTAGAGACCCAGTACTTC.

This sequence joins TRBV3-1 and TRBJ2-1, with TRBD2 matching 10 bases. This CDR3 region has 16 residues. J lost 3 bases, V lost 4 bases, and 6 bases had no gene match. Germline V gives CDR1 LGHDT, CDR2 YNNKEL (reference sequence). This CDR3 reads CASSPRTSGNYNEQFF. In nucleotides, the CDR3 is TGTGCCAGCAGCCCCCGGACTAGCGGAAACTACAATGAGCAGTTCTTC.

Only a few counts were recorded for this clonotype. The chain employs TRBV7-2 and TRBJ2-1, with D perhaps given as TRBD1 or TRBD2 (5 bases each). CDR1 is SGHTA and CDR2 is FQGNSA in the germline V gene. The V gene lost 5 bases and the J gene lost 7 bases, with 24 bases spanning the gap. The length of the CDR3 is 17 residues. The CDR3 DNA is TGTGCCAGCAGCCAACCGTATTCTAGCCGAGGGGCGAATGAGCAGTTCTTC. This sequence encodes CASSQPYSSRGANEQFF. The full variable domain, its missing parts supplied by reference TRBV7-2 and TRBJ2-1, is GAGVSQSPSNKVTEKGKDVELRCDPISGHTALYWYRQSLGQGLEFLIYFQGNSAPDKSGLPSDRFSAERTGGSVSTLTIQRTQQEDSAVYLCASSQPYSSRGANEQFFGPGTRLTVL.

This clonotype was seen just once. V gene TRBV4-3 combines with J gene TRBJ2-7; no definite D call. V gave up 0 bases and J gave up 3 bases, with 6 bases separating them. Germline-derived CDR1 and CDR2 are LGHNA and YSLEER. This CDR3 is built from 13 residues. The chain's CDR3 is CASSQDSDYEQYF. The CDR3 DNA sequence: TGCGCCAGCAGCCAAGACAGTGACTACGAGCAGTACTTC.

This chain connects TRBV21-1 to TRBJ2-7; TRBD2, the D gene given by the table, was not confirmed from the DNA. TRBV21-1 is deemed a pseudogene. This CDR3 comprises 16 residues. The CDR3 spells CASSKGEGTWRCEQYF. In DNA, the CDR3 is TGTGCCAGCAGCAAAGGAGAAGGGACTTGGCGGTGCGAGCAGTACTTC.

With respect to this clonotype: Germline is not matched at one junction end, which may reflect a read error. CDR3 coding DNA: TGTGCCAACAGCTTAGGAGCAGGGATCTCTGGAAACACCATATATTTT. Its protein is CANSLGAGISGNTIYF. The chain combines TRBV7-2 with TRBJ1-3; the D gene is possibly TRBD1 (5 bases). The CDR3 is made up of 16 amino acids. CDR1 and CDR2 (germline): SGHTA, FQGNSA.

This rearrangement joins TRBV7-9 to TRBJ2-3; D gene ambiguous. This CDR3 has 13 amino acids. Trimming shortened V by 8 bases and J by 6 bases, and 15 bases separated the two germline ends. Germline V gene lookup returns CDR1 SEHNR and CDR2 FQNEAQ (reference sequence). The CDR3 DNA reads TGTGCCAGCGTGGGGATCCTAGGTGATACGCAGTATTTT. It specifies CASVGILGDTQYF.

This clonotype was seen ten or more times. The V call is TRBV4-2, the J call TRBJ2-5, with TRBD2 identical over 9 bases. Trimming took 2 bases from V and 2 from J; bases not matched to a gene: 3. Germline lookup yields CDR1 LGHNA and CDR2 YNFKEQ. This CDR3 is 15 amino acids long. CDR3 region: CASSQSLAGQETQYF. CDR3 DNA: TGTGCCAGCAGCCAAAGTCTAGCGGGACAAGAGACCCAGTACTTC.

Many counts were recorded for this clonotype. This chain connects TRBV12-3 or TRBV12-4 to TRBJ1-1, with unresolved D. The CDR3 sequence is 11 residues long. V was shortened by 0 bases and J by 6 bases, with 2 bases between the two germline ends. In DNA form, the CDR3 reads TGTGCCAGCAGTTTAGCCGCTGAAGCTTTCTTT. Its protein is CASSLAAEAFF.

The chain's CDR3 is CASSRTAPPLGYTF. The CDR3 DNA follows: TGTGCCAGCAGTAGGACCGCGCCGCCCCTAGGCTACACCTTC. The rearrangement links TRBV6-2 or TRBV6-3 to TRBJ1-2; D is ambiguous. The CDR3 loop spans 14 amino acids. Germline V gene lookup returns CDR1 MNHEY and CDR2 SVGEGT. Trimming removed 5 bases at V and 8 bases at J, with 18 bases between.

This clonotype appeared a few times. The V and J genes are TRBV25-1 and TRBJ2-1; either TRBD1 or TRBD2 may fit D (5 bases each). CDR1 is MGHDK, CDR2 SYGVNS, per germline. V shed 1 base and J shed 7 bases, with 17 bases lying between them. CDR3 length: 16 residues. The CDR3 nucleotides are TGTGCCAGCAGTGAATGGGGGACCCCAACCCTGAATGAGCAGTTCTTC. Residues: CASSEWGTPTLNEQFF.

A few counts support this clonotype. The CDR3 here is CASSYYSEVQETQYF. CDR3 in DNA: TGTGCCAGCAGTTACTATTCGGAGGTCCAAGAGACCCAGTACTTC. The V gene is TRBV6-2 or TRBV6-3, the J gene TRBJ2-5, with a possible D match to TRBD2 (5 bases). The CDR3 contains 15 residues. The ends were cut back, 1 base at V and 1 base at J, with 10 bases in the middle. Germline CDR1 is MNHEY and CDR2 is SVGEGT.

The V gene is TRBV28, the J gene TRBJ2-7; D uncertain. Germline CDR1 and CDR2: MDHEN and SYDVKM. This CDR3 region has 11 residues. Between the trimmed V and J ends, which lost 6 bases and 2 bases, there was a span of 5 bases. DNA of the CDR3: TGTGCCAGCAGCGCGCCCTACGAGCAGTACTTC. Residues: CASSAPYEQYF.

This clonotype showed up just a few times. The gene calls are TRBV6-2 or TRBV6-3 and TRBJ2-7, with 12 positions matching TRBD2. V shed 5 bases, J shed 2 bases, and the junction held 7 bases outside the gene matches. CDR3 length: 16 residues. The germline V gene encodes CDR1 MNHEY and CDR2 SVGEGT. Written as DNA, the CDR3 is TGTGCCAGCAGTCCCCCTAGACTAGCGGGGGCCTACGAGCAGTACTTC. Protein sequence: CASSPPRLAGAYEQYF.

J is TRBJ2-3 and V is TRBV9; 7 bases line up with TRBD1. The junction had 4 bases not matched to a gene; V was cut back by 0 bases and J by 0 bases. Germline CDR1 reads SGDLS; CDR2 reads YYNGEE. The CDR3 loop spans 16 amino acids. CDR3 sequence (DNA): TGTGCCAGCAGCGTAGAAGGGGACAGTAGCACAGATACGCAGTATTTT. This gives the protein CASSVEGDSSTDTQYF. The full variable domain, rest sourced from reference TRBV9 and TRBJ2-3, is DSGVTQTPKHLITATGQRVTLRCSPRSGDLSVYWYQQSLDQGLQFLIQYYNGEERAKGNILERFSAQQFPDLHSELNLSSLELGDSALYFCASSVEGDSSTDTQYFGPGTRLTVL.

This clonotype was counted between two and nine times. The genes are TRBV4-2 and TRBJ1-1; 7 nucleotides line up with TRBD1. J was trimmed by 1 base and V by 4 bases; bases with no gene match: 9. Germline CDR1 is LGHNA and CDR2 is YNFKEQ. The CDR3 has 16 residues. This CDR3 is CASSRLTGSRNTEAFF. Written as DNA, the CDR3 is TGTGCCAGCAGCCGATTGACAGGGAGTCGGAACACTGAAGCTTTCTTT.

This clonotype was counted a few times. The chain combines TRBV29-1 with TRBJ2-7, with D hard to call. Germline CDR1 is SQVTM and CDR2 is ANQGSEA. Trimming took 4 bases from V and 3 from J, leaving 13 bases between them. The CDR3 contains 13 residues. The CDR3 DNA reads TGCAGCGTTGTAGACGGGCGTGGCTACGAGCAGTACTTC. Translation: CSVVDGRGYEQYF.

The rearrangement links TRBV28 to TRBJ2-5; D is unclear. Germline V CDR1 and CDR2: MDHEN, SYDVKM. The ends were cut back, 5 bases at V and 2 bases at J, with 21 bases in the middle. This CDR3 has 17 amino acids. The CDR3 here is CASSPYRVRLSQETQYF. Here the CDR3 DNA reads TGTGCCAGCAGTCCCTATCGGGTTAGGTTATCGCAAGAGACCCAGTACTTC.

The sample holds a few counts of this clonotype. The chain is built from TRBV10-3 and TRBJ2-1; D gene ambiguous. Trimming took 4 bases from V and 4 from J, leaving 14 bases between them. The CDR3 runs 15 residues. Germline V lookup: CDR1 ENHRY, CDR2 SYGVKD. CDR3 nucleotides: TGTGCCATCAGTGGAAAATCCACCCTTTACAATGAGCAGTTCTTC. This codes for CAISGKSTLYNEQFF.

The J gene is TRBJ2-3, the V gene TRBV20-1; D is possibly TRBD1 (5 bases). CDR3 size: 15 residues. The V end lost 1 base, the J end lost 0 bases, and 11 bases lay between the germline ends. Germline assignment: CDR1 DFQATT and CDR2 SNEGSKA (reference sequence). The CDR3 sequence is CSARGGSISTDTQYF. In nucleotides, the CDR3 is TGCAGTGCTAGAGGGGGCTCTATAAGCACAGATACGCAGTATTTT.

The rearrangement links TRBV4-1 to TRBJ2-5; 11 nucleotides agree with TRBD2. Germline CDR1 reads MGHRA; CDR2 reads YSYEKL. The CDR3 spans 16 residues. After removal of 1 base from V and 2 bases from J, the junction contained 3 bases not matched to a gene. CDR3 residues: CASSQVLAGGQETQYF. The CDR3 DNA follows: TGCGCCAGCAGCCAAGTTCTAGCGGGGGGACAAGAGACCCAGTACTTC.

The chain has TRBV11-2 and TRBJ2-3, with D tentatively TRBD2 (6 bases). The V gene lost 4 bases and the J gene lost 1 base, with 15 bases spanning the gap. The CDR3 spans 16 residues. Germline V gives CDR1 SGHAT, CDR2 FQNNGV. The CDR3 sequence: CASSSWGVPGTDTQYF. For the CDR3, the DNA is TGTGCCAGCAGCTCCTGGGGGGTCCCTGGCACAGATACGCAGTATTTT.

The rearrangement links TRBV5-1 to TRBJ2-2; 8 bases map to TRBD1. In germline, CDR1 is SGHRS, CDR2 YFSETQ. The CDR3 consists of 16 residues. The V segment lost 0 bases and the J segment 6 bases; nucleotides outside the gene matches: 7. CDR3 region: CASSLARTGWSGELFF. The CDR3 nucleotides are TGCGCCAGCAGCTTGGCCCGGACAGGGTGGTCCGGGGAGCTGTTTTTT.

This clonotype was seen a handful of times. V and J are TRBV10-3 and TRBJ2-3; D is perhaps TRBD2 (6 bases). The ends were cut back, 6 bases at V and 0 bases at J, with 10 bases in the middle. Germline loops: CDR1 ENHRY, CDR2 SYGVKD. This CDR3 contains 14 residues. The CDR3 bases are TGTGCCATCAGCCGGGACTCTAGCACAGATACGCAGTATTTT. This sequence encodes CAISRDSSTDTQYF.

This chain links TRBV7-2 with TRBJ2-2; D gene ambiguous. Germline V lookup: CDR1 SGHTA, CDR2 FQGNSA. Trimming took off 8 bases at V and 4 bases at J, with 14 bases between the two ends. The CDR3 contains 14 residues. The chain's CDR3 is CASRQAASTGELFF. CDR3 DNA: TGTGCCAGCCGTCAGGCGGCGAGCACCGGGGAGCTGTTTTTT.

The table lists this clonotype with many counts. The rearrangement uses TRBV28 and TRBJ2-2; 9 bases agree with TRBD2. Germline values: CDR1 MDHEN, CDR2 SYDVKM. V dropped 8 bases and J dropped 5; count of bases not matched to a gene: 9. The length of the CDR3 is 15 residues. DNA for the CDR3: TGTGCCAGCTCGCGTATAGCGGGGGTGACCGGGGAGCTGTTTTTT. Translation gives CASSRIAGVTGELFF.

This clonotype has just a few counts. CDR3 residues: CASSPLTGDSYGYTF. The CDR3 DNA sequence: TGTGCCAGCAGCCCGCTGACAGGGGATTCTTATGGCTACACCTTC. The V gene is TRBV7-9, the J gene TRBJ1-2, with 8 bases that match TRBD1. Germline V gene sequence: CDR1 SEHNR, CDR2 FQNEAQ (reference sequence). V shed 5 bases, J shed 5 bases, and the junction held 10 bases outside the gene matches. CDR3 length: 15 amino acids.